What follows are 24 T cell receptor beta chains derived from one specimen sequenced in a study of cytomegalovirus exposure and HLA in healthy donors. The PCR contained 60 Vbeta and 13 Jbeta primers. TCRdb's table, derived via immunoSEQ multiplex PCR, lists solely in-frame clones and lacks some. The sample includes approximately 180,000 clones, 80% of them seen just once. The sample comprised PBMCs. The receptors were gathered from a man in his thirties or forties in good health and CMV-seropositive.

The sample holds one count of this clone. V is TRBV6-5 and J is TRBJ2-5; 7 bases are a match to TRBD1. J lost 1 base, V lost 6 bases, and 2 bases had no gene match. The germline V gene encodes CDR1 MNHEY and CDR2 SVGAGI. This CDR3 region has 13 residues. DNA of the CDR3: TGTGCCAGCAGGCGACAGGGCCAAGAGACCCAGTACTTC. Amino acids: CASRRQGQETQYF.

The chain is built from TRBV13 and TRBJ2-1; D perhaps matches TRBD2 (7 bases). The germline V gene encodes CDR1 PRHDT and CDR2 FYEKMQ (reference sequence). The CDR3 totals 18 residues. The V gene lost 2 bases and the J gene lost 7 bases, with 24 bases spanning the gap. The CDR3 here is CASSLRTAGLADKNEQFF. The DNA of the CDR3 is TGTGCCAGCAGCTTAAGGACAGCGGGGCTAGCGGATAAGAATGAGCAGTTCTTC. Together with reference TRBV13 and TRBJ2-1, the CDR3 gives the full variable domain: AAGVIQSPRHLIKEKRETATLKCYPIPRHDTVYWYQQGPGQDPQFLISFYEKMQSDKGSIPDRFSAQQFSDYHSELNMSSLELGDSALYFCASSLRTAGLADKNEQFFGPGTRLTVL.

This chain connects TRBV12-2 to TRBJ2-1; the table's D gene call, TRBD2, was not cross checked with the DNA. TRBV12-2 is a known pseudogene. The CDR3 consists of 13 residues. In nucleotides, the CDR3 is TGTGCAAGTCGCTTAGTTTCCGGTGATGAGCAGTTCTTC. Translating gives CASRLVSGDEQFF.

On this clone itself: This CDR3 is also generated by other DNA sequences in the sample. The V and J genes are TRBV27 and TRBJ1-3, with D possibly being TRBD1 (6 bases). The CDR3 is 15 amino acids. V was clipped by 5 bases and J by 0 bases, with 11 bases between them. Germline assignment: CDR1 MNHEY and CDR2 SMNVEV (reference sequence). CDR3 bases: TGTGCCAGCAGTCCAACAGGGAGCTCTGGAAACACCATATATTTT. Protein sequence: CASSPTGSSGNTIYF.

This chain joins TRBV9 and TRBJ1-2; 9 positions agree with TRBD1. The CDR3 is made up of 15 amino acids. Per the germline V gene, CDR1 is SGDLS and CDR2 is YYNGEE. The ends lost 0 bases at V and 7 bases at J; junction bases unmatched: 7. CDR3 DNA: TGTGCCAGCAGCGTAGGGACAGGGGATAAACGTGGCTACACCTTC. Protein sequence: CASSVGTGDKRGYTF. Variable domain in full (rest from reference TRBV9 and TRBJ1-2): DSGVTQTPKHLITATGQRVTLRCSPRSGDLSVYWYQQSLDQGLQFLIQYYNGEERAKGNILERFSAQQFPDLHSELNLSSLELGDSALYFCASSVGTGDKRGYTFGSGTRLTVV.

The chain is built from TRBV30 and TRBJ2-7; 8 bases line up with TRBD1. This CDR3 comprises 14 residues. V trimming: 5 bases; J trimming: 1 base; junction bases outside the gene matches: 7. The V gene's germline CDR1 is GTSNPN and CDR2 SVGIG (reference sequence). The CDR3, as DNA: TGTGCCTGGGCCACCGGGACAGGATCCTACGAGCAGTACTTC. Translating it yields CAWATGTGSYEQYF.

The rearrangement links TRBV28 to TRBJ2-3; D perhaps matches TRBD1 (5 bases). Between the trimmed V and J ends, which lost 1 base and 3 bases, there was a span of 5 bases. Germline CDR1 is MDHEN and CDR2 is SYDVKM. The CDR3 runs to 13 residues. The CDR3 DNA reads TGTGCCAGCAGTTTATCAGGGACAGATACGCAGTATTTT. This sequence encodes CASSLSGTDTQYF.

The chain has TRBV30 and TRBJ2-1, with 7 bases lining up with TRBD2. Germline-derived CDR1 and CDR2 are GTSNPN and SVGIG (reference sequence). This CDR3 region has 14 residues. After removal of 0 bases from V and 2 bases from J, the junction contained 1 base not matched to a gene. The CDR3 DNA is TGTGCCTGGAGTGTCCTAGCGGCCTACAATGAGCAGTTCTTC. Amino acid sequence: CAWSVLAAYNEQFF.

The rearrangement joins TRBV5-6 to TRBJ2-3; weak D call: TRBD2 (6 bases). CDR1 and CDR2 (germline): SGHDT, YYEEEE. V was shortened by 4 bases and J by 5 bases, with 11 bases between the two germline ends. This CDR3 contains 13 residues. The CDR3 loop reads CASSVWRGDTQYF. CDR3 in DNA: TGTGCCAGCAGCGTTTGGAGGGGAGATACGCAGTATTTT.

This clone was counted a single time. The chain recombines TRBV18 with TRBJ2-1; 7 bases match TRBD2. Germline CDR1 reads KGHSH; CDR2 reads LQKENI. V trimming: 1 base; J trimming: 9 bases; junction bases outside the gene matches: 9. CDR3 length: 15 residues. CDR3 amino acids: CASSPRRETHLEQFF. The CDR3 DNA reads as TGTGCCAGCTCACCACGGCGGGAGACTCACCTTGAGCAGTTCTTC.

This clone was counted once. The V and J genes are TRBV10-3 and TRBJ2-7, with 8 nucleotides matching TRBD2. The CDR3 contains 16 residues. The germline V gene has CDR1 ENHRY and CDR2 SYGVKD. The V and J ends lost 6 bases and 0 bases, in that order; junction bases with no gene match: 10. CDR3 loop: CAIRRTGGGSSYEQYF. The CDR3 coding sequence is TGTGCCATCAGGAGAACGGGCGGGGGGAGCTCCTACGAGCAGTACTTC.

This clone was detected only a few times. The CDR3 sequence is CASSPGMGGPLHF. Here the CDR3 DNA reads TGTGCCAGCAGCCCCGGGATGGGGGGACCCCTCCACTTT. This sequence joins TRBV4-2 and TRBJ1-6; possible D gene TRBD1, 5 bases. V dropped 4 bases and J dropped 12 bases, with 13 bases sitting between them. There are 13 residues in the CDR3. Germline loops: CDR1 LGHNA, CDR2 YNFKEQ.

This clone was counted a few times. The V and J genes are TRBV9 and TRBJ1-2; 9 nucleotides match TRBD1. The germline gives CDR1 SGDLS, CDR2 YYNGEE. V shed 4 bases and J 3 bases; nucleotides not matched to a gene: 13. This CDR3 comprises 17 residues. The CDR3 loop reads CASSPRTGVRADYGYTF. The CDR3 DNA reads TGTGCCAGCAGCCCGCGGACAGGGGTAAGAGCGGACTATGGCTACACCTTC.

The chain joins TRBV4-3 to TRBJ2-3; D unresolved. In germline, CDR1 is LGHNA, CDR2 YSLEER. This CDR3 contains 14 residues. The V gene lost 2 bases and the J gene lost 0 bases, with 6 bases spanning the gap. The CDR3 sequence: CASSQLRSTDTQYF. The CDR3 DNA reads TGCGCCAGCAGCCAACTCCGGAGCACAGATACGCAGTATTTT.

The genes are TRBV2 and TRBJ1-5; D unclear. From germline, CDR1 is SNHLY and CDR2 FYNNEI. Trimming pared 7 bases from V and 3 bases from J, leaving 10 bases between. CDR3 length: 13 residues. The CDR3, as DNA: TGTGCCAGCACGTCGGACTCCAATCAGCCCCAGCATTTT. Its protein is CASTSDSNQPQHF.

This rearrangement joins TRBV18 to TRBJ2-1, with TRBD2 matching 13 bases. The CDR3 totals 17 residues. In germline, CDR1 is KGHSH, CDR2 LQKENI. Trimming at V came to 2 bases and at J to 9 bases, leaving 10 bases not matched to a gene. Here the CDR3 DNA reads TGTGCCAGCTCACCAAATACCGGGACTAGCGGGATTGCTGAGCAGTTCTTC. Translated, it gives CASSPNTGTSGIAEQFF.

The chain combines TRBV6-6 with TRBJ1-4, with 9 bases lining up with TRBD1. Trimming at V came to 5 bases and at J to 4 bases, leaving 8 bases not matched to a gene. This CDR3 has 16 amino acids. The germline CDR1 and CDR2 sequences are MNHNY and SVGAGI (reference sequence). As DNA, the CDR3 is TGTGCCAGCAGTCGCCCTCGGACAGGGGATAATGAAAAACTGTTTTTT. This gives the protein CASSRPRTGDNEKLFF.

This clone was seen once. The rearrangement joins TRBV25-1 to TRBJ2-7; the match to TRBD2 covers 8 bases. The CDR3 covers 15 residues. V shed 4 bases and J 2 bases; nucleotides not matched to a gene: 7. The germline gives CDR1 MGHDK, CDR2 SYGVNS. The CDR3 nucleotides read TGTGCCAGCAGTGGGACCGGGACTAGAACCTACGAGCAGTACTTC. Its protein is CASSGTGTRTYEQYF.

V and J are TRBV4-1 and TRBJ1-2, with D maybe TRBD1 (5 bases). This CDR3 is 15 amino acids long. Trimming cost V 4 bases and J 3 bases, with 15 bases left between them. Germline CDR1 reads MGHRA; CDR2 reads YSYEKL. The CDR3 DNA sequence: TGCGCCAGCAGCCCAAGAAGGCCCAGGGACTATGGCTACACCTTC. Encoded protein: CASSPRRPRDYGYTF.

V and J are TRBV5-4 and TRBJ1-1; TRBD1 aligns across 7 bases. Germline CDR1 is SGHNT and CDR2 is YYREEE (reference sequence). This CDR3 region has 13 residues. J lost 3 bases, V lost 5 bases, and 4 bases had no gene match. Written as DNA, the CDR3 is TGTGCCAGCAGGAACACAGGGGACACTGAAGCTTTCTTT. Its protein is CASRNTGDTEAFF.

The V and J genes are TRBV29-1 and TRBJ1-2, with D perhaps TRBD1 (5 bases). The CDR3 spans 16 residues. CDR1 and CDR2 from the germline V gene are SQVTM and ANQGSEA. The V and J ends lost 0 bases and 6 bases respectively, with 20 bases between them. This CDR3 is CSVEDVYGRGYDGYTF. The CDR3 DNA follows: TGCAGCGTTGAAGATGTCTACGGACGGGGGTACGATGGCTACACCTTC.

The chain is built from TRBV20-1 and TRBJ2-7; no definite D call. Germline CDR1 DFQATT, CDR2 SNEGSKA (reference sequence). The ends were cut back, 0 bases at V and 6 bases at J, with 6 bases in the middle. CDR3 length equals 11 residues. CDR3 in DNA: TGCAGTGCTAGAGAACTATCCGAGCAGTACTTC. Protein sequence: CSARELSEQYF.

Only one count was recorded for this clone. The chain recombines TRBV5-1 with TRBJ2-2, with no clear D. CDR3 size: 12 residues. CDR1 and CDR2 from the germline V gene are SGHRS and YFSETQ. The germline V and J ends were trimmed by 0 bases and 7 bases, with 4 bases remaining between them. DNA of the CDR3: TGCGCCAGCAGCTTGGACGGCGGGGAGCTGTTTTTT. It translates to CASSLDGGELFF.

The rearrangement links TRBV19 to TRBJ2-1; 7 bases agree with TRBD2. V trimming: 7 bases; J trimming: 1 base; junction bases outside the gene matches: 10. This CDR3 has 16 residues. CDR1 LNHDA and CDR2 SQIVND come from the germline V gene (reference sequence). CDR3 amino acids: CASKDPSGGSYNEQFF. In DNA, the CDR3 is TGTGCCAGTAAGGACCCTAGCGGAGGGTCCTACAATGAGCAGTTCTTC.